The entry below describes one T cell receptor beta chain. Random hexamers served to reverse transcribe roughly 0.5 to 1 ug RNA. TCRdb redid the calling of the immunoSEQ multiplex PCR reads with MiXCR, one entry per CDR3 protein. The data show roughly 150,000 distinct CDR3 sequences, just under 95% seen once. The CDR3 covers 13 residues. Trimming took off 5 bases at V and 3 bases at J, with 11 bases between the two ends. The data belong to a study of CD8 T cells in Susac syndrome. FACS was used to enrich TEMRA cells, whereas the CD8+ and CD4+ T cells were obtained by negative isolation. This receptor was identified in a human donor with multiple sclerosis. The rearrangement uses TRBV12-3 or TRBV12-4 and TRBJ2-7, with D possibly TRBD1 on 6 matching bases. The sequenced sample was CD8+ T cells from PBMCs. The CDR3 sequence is CASSPGTFYEQYF. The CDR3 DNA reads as TGTGCCAGCAGTCCCGGGACATTCTACGAGCAGTACTTC.